What follows describes a single TCR beta chain. Its antigen specificity is not known. One base away there is no much larger clone; base qualities are not given. The treatment or condition label, as the study defines it: in vitro stimulation with specific CMV peptide epitopes to enrich CMV-specific T cells. The sample comes from a study of T cell repertoires in cytomegalovirus infection (dated by TCRdb to about 2019). About the investigation overall: The peptide stimulations were aimed at well-studied HLA-B-restricted epitopes as well as recently identified HLA-C-restricted CMV epitopes, whose presentation resists viral immunomodulation. Donor HLA type was relevant to the analysis, because carriage of CMV infection together with the matching HLA type was indicated by public TCR beta signatures. Broader findings and caveats from the paper: In the ex vivo response, HLA-C-restricted CMV-specific TCR beta clonotypes were dominant, and in two of eight donors the single most frequent clonotype came from this HLA-C-restricted group. Cumulative frequency of public TCR beta family members discriminated carriers of CMV infection plus the relevant HLA type in this cohort and an independent approximately 360-donor cohort.

As encoded in the germline V gene, CDR1 is MNHNS while CDR2 is SASEGT. V gives up 11 bases and J gives up 7 bases, and the segment between their germline ends measures 15 bases. The CDR3 numbers 12 residues from cysteine through phenylalanine. Only the CDR3 part of the read is kept: 36 bases, read in frame from the first base. The sequencer was an Illumina HiSeq 1500. The public reads were run again by TCRdb, first through fastp at Q25 and then through MiXCR, and only productive beta chains were kept. One record per CDR3 amino acid sequence lists the most common genes and DNA. The sample table contains about 900,000 distinct CDR3 sequences; only one count was recorded for roughly 30% of them. The ten largest clonotypes hold over 13% of the sample.

The sequence was obtained from a human donor in good health (CMV status not recorded). Some clones in this sample may be carry-over from other donors' samples. This chain joins TRBV6-1 to TRBJ2-1, with TRBD1 perhaps the D gene, on 7 matching bases. The sample in question was cultured CD8+ T cells from PBMCs, obtained from culture after CMV antigen stimulation. The DNA sequence is TGTGCCGGGGGGTACAGGGGAAATGAGCAGTTCTTC. Translated, it reads CAGGYRGNEQFF.